A selection of T cell receptor beta chains follows, all from one sample in a study of control samples from healthy donors and cancer patients. Assay: immunoSEQ multiplex PCR; the TCRdb copy retains only in-frame clones and omits some. There are under 70,000 clones in the sample; approximately 95% occur only once, and around 1% lies in the top ten. Sequencing input: blood. The receptors were sampled from a woman younger than 35 in good health. CDR3s leave out the opening cysteine and the closing phenylalanine or tryptophan. Clone size is shown for a subset of rows, as once, few, many or a class of expanded clone.

TRBV27,once,TRBJ1-1,ASSLSRGGTEAF
TRBV6-2/TRBV6-3,.,TRBJ2-7,ASSKLSSYEQY
TRBV6-1,once,TRBJ1-1,ASSESPAETKNTEAF
TRBV30,.,TRBJ1-4,AWRRGTGNEKLF
TRBV7-9,.,TRBJ2-7,ASLAGHNYEQY
TRBV5-5,.,TRBJ2-3,ASSRLAGTDTQY
TRBV28,.,TRBJ2-1,ASSLSRVNEQF
TRBV19,.,TRBJ1-6,ASRTQSSYNSPLH
TRBV29-1,.,TRBJ1-1,SVADRGGTEAF
TRBV7-2,.,TRBJ1-1,ASSFSVNTEAF
TRBV4-2,.,TRBJ2-2,ASSQDASGGAGELF
TRBV13,.,TRBJ2-7,ASSLDHEQY
TRBV28,few,TRBJ1-2,ASSSITFGYT
TRBV27,.,TRBJ1-2,ASSLHGTYGYT
TRBV6-5,.,TRBJ1-1,ASREGGRRNTEAF
TRBV7-8,.,TRBJ1-1,ASSFSGGAEAF
TRBV6-1,once,TRBJ1-4,ASSVLSRGANEKLF
TRBV5-8,.,TRBJ2-1,ASSLRGSSYNEQF
TRBV11-2,.,TRBJ1-1,ASSLSGNTEAF
TRBV29-1,.,TRBJ1-2,SVEDRSLYGYT
TRBV11-2,once,TRBJ2-7,ASSLGGGLTYEQY
TRBV18,.,TRBJ1-5,ASSPLGLNQPQH
TRBV6-5,.,TRBJ1-5,ARQGNVKDNQPQH
TRBV7-8,few,TRBJ2-2,ASSRTGVNTGELF
TRBV6-5,.,TRBJ2-7,ASRLQRGGVTEQY
TRBV7-9,.,TRBJ2-7,ASRPGLQRGEQY
TRBV7-9,.,TRBJ2-7,ASSFSYEQY
TRBV2,few,TRBJ2-3,ASTEGLAGATDTQY